This is a list of T cell receptor beta chains from one sample in a study of Ad26.COV2.S vaccination and SARS-CoV-2 variants. Clones were sequenced by immunoSEQ multiplex PCR, and TCRdb holds only the in-frame ones, with some missing. The table records over 400,000 clones, 92% of them present only once. The input for sequencing was peripheral blood, taken in a trial of Ad26.COV2.S vaccine versus placebo. These receptors originate from a person between 18 and 59 years old who received the Ad26.COV2.S COVID-19 vaccine or a placebo. Both conserved end residues are part of each CDR3. The D gene is left open where the match is weak. Some rows have no size entry. The others give once, few or many, or a class for an expanded clone.

v_gene: TRBV3-1/TRBV3-2
j_gene: TRBJ2-7
abundance: -
d_gene: -
CDR3aa: CASSSRTFTYEQYF
CDR3nt: TGTGCCAGCAGCAGCCGGACTTTTACCTACGAGCAGTACTTC

v_gene: TRBV9
j_gene: TRBJ1-4
abundance: -
d_gene: -
CDR3aa: CASSVAGTNEKLFF
CDR3nt: TGTGCCAGCAGCGTAGCTGGGACGAATGAAAAACTGTTTTTT

v_gene: TRBV7-2
j_gene: TRBJ1-4
abundance: -
d_gene: -
CDR3aa: CASSPYPGSATNEKLFF
CDR3nt: TGTGCCAGCAGCCCATACCCAGGATCTGCAACTAATGAAAAACTGTTTTTT

v_gene: TRBV11-3
j_gene: TRBJ2-3
abundance: -
d_gene: -
CDR3aa: CASSLIGGSTDTQYF
CDR3nt: TGTGCCAGCAGCCTAATCGGGGGAAGCACAGATACGCAGTATTTT

v_gene: TRBV5-4
j_gene: TRBJ1-3
abundance: -
d_gene: -
CDR3aa: CASSLDPGASGNTIYF
CDR3nt: TGTGCCAGCAGCTTGGATCCGGGGGCGAGTGGAAACACCATATATTTT

v_gene: TRBV11-3
j_gene: TRBJ2-3
abundance: -
d_gene: -
CDR3aa: CASSLVRGTDTQYF
CDR3nt: TGTGCCAGCAGCTTAGTTAGGGGCACAGATACGCAGTATTTT

v_gene: TRBV27
j_gene: TRBJ1-6
abundance: -
d_gene: -
CDR3aa: CASSIRDGNSPLHF
CDR3nt: TGTGCCAGCAGTATCCGGGACGGTAATTCACCCCTCCACTTT

v_gene: TRBV4-3
j_gene: TRBJ2-7
abundance: -
d_gene: TRBD2
CDR3aa: CASSQSTSGGYPYEQYF
CDR3nt: TGCGCCAGCAGCCAATCGACTAGCGGGGGTTATCCCTACGAGCAGTACTTC

v_gene: TRBV5-5
j_gene: TRBJ2-3
abundance: -
d_gene: -
CDR3aa: CASSPWMRVGGTDTQYF
CDR3nt: TGTGCCAGCAGCCCCTGGATGCGGGTCGGGGGCACAGATACGCAGTATTTT

v_gene: TRBV11-2
j_gene: TRBJ1-2
abundance: -
d_gene: TRBD1
CDR3aa: CASSYTTGYDGYTF
CDR3nt: TGTGCCAGCAGCTACACGACAGGGTACGATGGCTACACCTTC

v_gene: TRBV12-3/TRBV12-4
j_gene: TRBJ2-7
abundance: -
d_gene: -
CDR3aa: CASSSGVSYEQYF
CDR3nt: TGTGCCAGCAGTTCAGGTGTATCCTACGAGCAGTACTTC

v_gene: TRBV3-1/TRBV3-2
j_gene: TRBJ2-1
abundance: -
d_gene: -
CDR3aa: CASSQEIPARGTDNEQFF
CDR3nt: TGTGCCAGCAGCCAAGAGATCCCCGCCCGGGGGACAGACAATGAGCAGTTCTTC

v_gene: TRBV4-3
j_gene: TRBJ2-1
abundance: -
d_gene: -
CDR3aa: CASSQGSGAWTYNEQFF
CDR3nt: TGCGCCAGCAGCCAAGGTTCAGGGGCTTGGACCTACAATGAGCAGTTCTTC

v_gene: TRBV6-1
j_gene: TRBJ2-3
abundance: -
d_gene: -
CDR3aa: CASSDRGPPDTQYF
CDR3nt: TGTGCCAGCAGTGATCGGGGGCCACCGGATACGCAGTATTTT

v_gene: TRBV19
j_gene: TRBJ1-1
abundance: -
d_gene: -
CDR3aa: CASSISESTEAFF
CDR3nt: TGTGCCAGTAGTATCTCGGAAAGCACTGAAGCTTTCTTT

v_gene: TRBV27
j_gene: TRBJ2-3
abundance: -
d_gene: TRBD1
CDR3aa: CASSFWDRADTQYF
CDR3nt: TGTGCCAGCAGTTTCTGGGACAGGGCAGATACGCAGTATTTT

v_gene: TRBV11-2
j_gene: TRBJ2-7
abundance: -
d_gene: -
CDR3aa: CASSFLSYEQYF
CDR3nt: TGTGCCAGCAGCTTCCTGAGCTACGAGCAGTACTTC

v_gene: TRBV18
j_gene: TRBJ2-7
abundance: -
d_gene: TRBD2
CDR3aa: CASSHPGGGTYEQYF
CDR3nt: TGTGCCAGCTCACACCCTGGGGGGGGTACCTACGAGCAGTACTTC

v_gene: TRBV7-9
j_gene: TRBJ2-1
abundance: -
d_gene: -
CDR3aa: CASSLGLAQTYNEQFF
CDR3nt: TGTGCCAGCAGCTTAGGGCTAGCGCAGACCTACAATGAGCAGTTCTTC

v_gene: TRBV7-9
j_gene: TRBJ1-4
abundance: -
d_gene: -
CDR3aa: CASSLALRGNEKLFF
CDR3nt: TGTGCCAGCAGCTTAGCCCTCCGGGGTAATGAAAAACTGTTTTTT

v_gene: TRBV19
j_gene: TRBJ2-7
abundance: -
d_gene: -
CDR3aa: CASSSRRGTEQYF
CDR3nt: TGTGCCAGTAGTTCCAGGAGGGGGACCGAGCAGTACTTC

v_gene: TRBV5-1
j_gene: TRBJ2-7
abundance: -
d_gene: -
CDR3aa: CASSPAAGPRTYEQYF
CDR3nt: TGCGCCAGCAGCCCAGCGGCGGGTCCCAGAACCTACGAGCAGTACTTC

v_gene: TRBV5-6
j_gene: TRBJ2-2
abundance: -
d_gene: -
CDR3aa: CASSFGTANTGELFF
CDR3nt: TGTGCCAGCAGCTTTGGGACTGCGAACACCGGGGAGCTGTTTTTT

v_gene: TRBV7-2
j_gene: TRBJ2-3
abundance: -
d_gene: TRBD2
CDR3aa: CASSLVSGAITDTQYF
CDR3nt: TGTGCCAGCAGCTTAGTTAGCGGGGCGATCACAGATACGCAGTATTTT

v_gene: TRBV10-2
j_gene: TRBJ2-5
abundance: -
d_gene: -
CDR3aa: CASSESQTDRPQETQYF
CDR3nt: TGCGCCAGCAGTGAGTCTCAGACCGACAGGCCCCAAGAGACCCAGTACTTC

v_gene: TRBV30
j_gene: TRBJ1-2
abundance: -
d_gene: -
CDR3aa: CAWRSKLYGYTF
CDR3nt: TGTGCCTGGCGGTCAAAGCTCTATGGCTACACCTTC

v_gene: TRBV15
j_gene: TRBJ2-5
abundance: -
d_gene: -
CDR3aa: CATSRPGLGETQYF
CDR3nt: TGTGCCACCAGCAGACCCGGGCTAGGAGAGACCCAGTACTTC

v_gene: TRBV6-1
j_gene: TRBJ1-6
abundance: -
d_gene: -
CDR3aa: CASSEATGEGGSPLHF
CDR3nt: TGTGCCAGCAGTGAAGCGACAGGTGAGGGAGGGTCACCCCTCCACTTT

v_gene: TRBV29-1
j_gene: TRBJ1-2
abundance: -
d_gene: -
CDR3aa: CSVLDGGAPPGYGYTF
CDR3nt: TGCAGCGTTCTGGACGGGGGGGCACCCCCTGGCTATGGCTACACCTTC

v_gene: TRBV5-1
j_gene: TRBJ2-1
abundance: -
d_gene: TRBD2
CDR3aa: CASSLLAGGNEQFF
CDR3nt: TGCGCCAGCAGCCTCCTAGCGGGGGGGAATGAGCAGTTCTTC

v_gene: TRBV7-9
j_gene: TRBJ2-1
abundance: -
d_gene: -
CDR3aa: CASSLVVRTVYEQFF
CDR3nt: TGTGCCAGCAGCTTAGTGGTCCGGACCGTCTATGAGCAGTTCTTC

v_gene: TRBV10-3
j_gene: TRBJ1-2
abundance: -
d_gene: -
CDR3aa: CAISESGGAGNYGYTF
CDR3nt: TGTGCCATCAGTGAGTCGGGCGGGGCTGGAAACTATGGCTACACCTTC

v_gene: TRBV28
j_gene: TRBJ2-5
abundance: -
d_gene: -
CDR3aa: CATQDRIQETQYF
CDR3nt: TGTGCCACCCAGGACAGAATACAAGAGACCCAGTACTTC

v_gene: TRBV28
j_gene: TRBJ2-7
abundance: -
d_gene: -
CDR3aa: CASLGFGRIQASYEQYF
CDR3nt: TGTGCCAGCTTAGGTTTTGGGAGAATTCAAGCTTCCTACGAGCAGTACTTC

v_gene: TRBV7-5
j_gene: TRBJ2-1
abundance: -
d_gene: -
CDR3aa: CARSPKGQLSSYNEQFF
CDR3nt: TGTGCCAGAAGCCCGAAGGGACAGCTAAGCTCCTACAATGAGCAGTTCTTC

v_gene: TRBV18
j_gene: TRBJ1-4
abundance: -
d_gene: -
CDR3aa: CASSPQGSTNEKLFF
CDR3nt: TGTGCCAGCTCACCCCAGGGGTCGACTAATGAAAAACTGTTTTTT

v_gene: TRBV6-5
j_gene: TRBJ1-2
abundance: once
d_gene: -
CDR3aa: CASSYSRGGGYGYTF
CDR3nt: TGTGCCAGCAGTTACTCCCGGGGTGGTGGCTATGGCTACACCTTC

v_gene: TRBV9
j_gene: TRBJ1-2
abundance: -
d_gene: -
CDR3aa: CASSVEAAHPNYGYTF
CDR3nt: TGTGCCAGCAGCGTAGAGGCAGCGCACCCTAACTATGGCTACACCTTC